These T cell receptor beta chains were read from a single sample in a study of T-cell memory formation after mild COVID-19. From the 5' RACE reads, TCRdb called clonotypes with MiXCR, one entry per CDR3 protein. The table records hundreds of thousands of distinct CDR3 sequences, roughly 20% of them present only once. The sample consisted of PBMCs or a T cell subset sorted from them (not recorded which). These receptor sequences come from an adult woman who had mild COVID-19 (a few samples of this study predate the infection). Cell type and time point are not known. CDR3s include the opening cysteine and the closing phenylalanine or tryptophan. The order of the fields is D gene, J gene, V gene, clone size, CDR3 length, CDR3 protein, CDR3 DNA. D genes are given only for firm matches. Clone size is not always given. Where it is, it says once, few, many or a class for expanded clones.

D gene: NA; J gene: TRBJ1-4; V gene: TRBV6-5; clone size: few; CDR3 length: 15; CDR3 protein: CATPPRASYNEKLFF; CDR3 DNA: TGTGCCACCCCTCCCCGTGCGTCGTATAATGAAAAACTGTTTTTT
D gene: TRBD2; J gene: TRBJ2-2; V gene: TRBV5-6; clone size: few; CDR3 length: 17; CDR3 protein: CASSWRTSGRDTGELFF; CDR3 DNA: TGTGCCAGCAGCTGGCGGACTAGCGGGAGGGACACCGGGGAGCTGTTTTTT
D gene: NA; J gene: TRBJ2-2; V gene: TRBV10-3; clone size: few; CDR3 length: 15; CDR3 protein: CAISAGGPNTGELFF; CDR3 DNA: TGTGCCATCAGCGCCGGGGGGCCGAACACCGGGGAGCTGTTTTTT
D gene: TRBD1; J gene: TRBJ2-7; V gene: TRBV7-9; clone size: NA; CDR3 length: 14; CDR3 protein: CASTPGQRIYEQYF; CDR3 DNA: TGTGCCAGCACCCCGGGACAGCGCATCTACGAGCAGTACTTC
D gene: NA; J gene: TRBJ2-3; V gene: TRBV2; clone size: many; CDR3 length: 12; CDR3 protein: CASIASTDTQYF; CDR3 DNA: TGTGCCAGCATCGCCAGCACAGATACGCAGTATTTT
D gene: TRBD1; J gene: TRBJ1-1; V gene: TRBV5-6; clone size: NA; CDR3 length: 15; CDR3 protein: CASRRGDRGSTEAFF; CDR3 DNA: TGTGCCAGCAGACGTGGGGACAGGGGGAGCACTGAAGCTTTCTTT
D gene: TRBD1; J gene: TRBJ1-4; V gene: TRBV20-1; clone size: few; CDR3 length: 15; CDR3 protein: CSALQPGTGHEKLFF; CDR3 DNA: TGCAGTGCTCTACAGCCCGGGACAGGGCATGAAAAACTGTTTTTT
D gene: NA; J gene: TRBJ1-1; V gene: TRBV3-1; clone size: NA; CDR3 length: 15; CDR3 protein: CARSQGPGGSPVAFF; CDR3 DNA: TGTGCCAGAAGCCAGGGTCCGGGGGGGTCCCCTGTTGCTTTCTTT
D gene: NA; J gene: TRBJ1-1; V gene: TRBV7-9; clone size: NA; CDR3 length: 14; CDR3 protein: CASSLIRGNTEAFF; CDR3 DNA: TGTGCCAGCAGCTTGATACGAGGGAACACTGAAGCTTTCTTT
D gene: NA; J gene: TRBJ2-5; V gene: TRBV15; clone size: few; CDR3 length: 18; CDR3 protein: CATSRGWGGTAPGETQYF; CDR3 DNA: TGTGCCACCAGCAGAGGTTGGGGGGGGACAGCACCCGGGGAGACCCAGTACTTC
D gene: NA; J gene: TRBJ2-7; V gene: TRBV4-2; clone size: NA; CDR3 length: 15; CDR3 protein: CASSHAQGSSYEQYF; CDR3 DNA: TGTGCCAGCAGCCATGCTCAAGGGAGCTCCTACGAGCAGTACTTC
D gene: NA; J gene: TRBJ2-3; V gene: TRBV6-5; clone size: NA; CDR3 length: 11; CDR3 protein: CASTSSDTQYF; CDR3 DNA: TGTGCCAGCACCTCGTCAGATACGCAGTATTTT
D gene: TRBD1; J gene: TRBJ1-1; V gene: TRBV7-9; clone size: few; CDR3 length: 16; CDR3 protein: CASSSLPGTGDTEAFF; CDR3 DNA: TGTGCCAGCAGTTCCCTACCCGGGACAGGGGATACTGAAGCTTTCTTT
D gene: TRBD1; J gene: TRBJ2-7; V gene: TRBV20-1; clone size: few; CDR3 length: 12; CDR3 protein: CSARRQGHEQYF; CDR3 DNA: TGCAGTGCTAGAAGACAGGGCCACGAGCAGTACTTC
D gene: NA; J gene: TRBJ2-7; V gene: TRBV15; clone size: few; CDR3 length: 14; CDR3 protein: CATSRDPDKYEQYF; CDR3 DNA: TGTGCCACCAGCAGAGACCCGGACAAATACGAGCAGTACTTC
D gene: TRBD2; J gene: TRBJ2-7; V gene: TRBV7-9; clone size: many; CDR3 length: 14; CDR3 protein: CASSLAGGPYEQYF; CDR3 DNA: TGTGCCAGCAGCTTAGCGGGAGGGCCGTACGAGCAGTACTTC
D gene: NA; J gene: TRBJ1-3; V gene: TRBV4-1; clone size: NA; CDR3 length: 17; CDR3 protein: CASSPVEHRSSGNTIYF; CDR3 DNA: TGCGCCAGCAGCCCAGTGGAGCACAGGAGCTCTGGAAACACCATATATTTT
D gene: TRBD2; J gene: TRBJ2-3; V gene: TRBV12-3/TRBV12-4; clone size: many; CDR3 length: 15; CDR3 protein: CASSLLRGGADTQYF; CDR3 DNA: TGTGCCAGCAGTTTATTACGGGGGGGCGCGGATACGCAGTATTTT
D gene: TRBD1; J gene: TRBJ1-3; V gene: TRBV6-5; clone size: NA; CDR3 length: 14; CDR3 protein: CASKAGGQGNTIYF; CDR3 DNA: TGTGCCAGCAAGGCAGGGGGCCAAGGAAACACCATATATTTT
D gene: TRBD2; J gene: TRBJ2-2; V gene: TRBV27; clone size: few; CDR3 length: 15; CDR3 protein: CASSLSGGASGELFF; CDR3 DNA: TGTGCCAGCAGCCTTAGCGGGGGGGCCTCCGGGGAGCTGTTTTTT
D gene: TRBD1; J gene: TRBJ1-2; V gene: TRBV6-1; clone size: few; CDR3 length: 14; CDR3 protein: CASNEAGGNYGYTF; CDR3 DNA: TGTGCCAGCAATGAGGCAGGGGGCAACTATGGCTACACCTTC
D gene: NA; J gene: TRBJ1-2; V gene: TRBV19; clone size: NA; CDR3 length: 15; CDR3 protein: CASSPGYGLTYGYTF; CDR3 DNA: TGTGCCAGTAGCCCGGGGTACGGGCTTACCTATGGCTACACCTTC
D gene: NA; J gene: TRBJ2-1; V gene: TRBV7-2; clone size: NA; CDR3 length: 15; CDR3 protein: CASSPVGLQSNEQFF; CDR3 DNA: TGTGCCAGCAGCCCGGTGGGACTTCAATCTAATGAGCAGTTCTTC
D gene: TRBD1; J gene: TRBJ2-1; V gene: TRBV7-9; clone size: NA; CDR3 length: 16; CDR3 protein: CASSSRDRGSYNEQFF; CDR3 DNA: TGTGCCAGCAGCTCTCGGGACAGAGGCTCCTACAATGAGCAGTTCTTC
D gene: NA; J gene: TRBJ2-7; V gene: TRBV7-9; clone size: few; CDR3 length: 14; CDR3 protein: CASSDRDGPYEQYF; CDR3 DNA: TGTGCCAGCAGCGACCGGGACGGACCCTACGAGCAGTACTTC
D gene: NA; J gene: TRBJ1-1; V gene: TRBV4-3; clone size: few; CDR3 length: 13; CDR3 protein: CASTSIKGAEAFF; CDR3 DNA: TGCGCCAGCACCTCGATTAAGGGAGCTGAAGCTTTCTTT
D gene: TRBD1; J gene: TRBJ2-7; V gene: TRBV3-1; clone size: NA; CDR3 length: 15; CDR3 protein: CASSQRRQGPYEQYF; CDR3 DNA: TGTGCCAGCAGCCAAAGGCGACAGGGACCCTACGAGCAGTACTTC
D gene: NA; J gene: TRBJ1-1; V gene: TRBV12-3/TRBV12-4; clone size: NA; CDR3 length: 13; CDR3 protein: CASLRGVDTEAFF; CDR3 DNA: TGTGCCAGCCTCAGGGGTGTGGACACTGAAGCTTTCTTT